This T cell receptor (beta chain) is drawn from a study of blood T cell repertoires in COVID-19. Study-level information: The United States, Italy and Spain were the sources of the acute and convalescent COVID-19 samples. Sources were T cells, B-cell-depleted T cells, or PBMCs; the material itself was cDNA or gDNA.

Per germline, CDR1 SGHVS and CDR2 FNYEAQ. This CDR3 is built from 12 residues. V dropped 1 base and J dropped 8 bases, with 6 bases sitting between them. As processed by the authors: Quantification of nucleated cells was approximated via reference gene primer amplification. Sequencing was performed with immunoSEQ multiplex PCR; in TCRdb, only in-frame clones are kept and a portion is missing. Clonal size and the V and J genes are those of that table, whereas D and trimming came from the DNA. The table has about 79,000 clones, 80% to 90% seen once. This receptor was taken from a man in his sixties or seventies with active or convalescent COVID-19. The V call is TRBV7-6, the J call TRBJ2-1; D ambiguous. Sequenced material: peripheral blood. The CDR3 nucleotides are TGTGCCAGCAGCTTAGGAGGATATGAGCAGTTCTTC. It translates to CASSLGGYEQFF. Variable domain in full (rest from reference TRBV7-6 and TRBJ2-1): GAGVSQSPRYKVTKRGQDVALRCDPISGHVSLYWYRQALGQGPEFLTYFNYEAQQDKSGLPNDRFSAERPEGSISTLTIQRTEQRDSAMYRCASSLGGYEQFFGPGTRLTVL.